Following are 7 T cell receptor beta chains from one sample sequenced in a study of blood T cell repertoires in COVID-19. The data were produced by immunoSEQ multiplex PCR, yet TCRdb's version contains in-frame clones alone and is incomplete. The sample gives 50,000 to 75,000 clones, roughly 70% of which show up once; roughly a sixth is in the top ten. Sequencing input: peripheral blood. These receptors were taken from a woman aged 50 to 60 with active or convalescent COVID-19.

The chain carries TRBV2 and TRBJ1-1, with TRBD1 matching over 9 bases. There are 15 residues in the CDR3. Germline V lookup: CDR1 SNHLY, CDR2 FYNNEI. Losses at the gene ends were 7 bases for V and 1 base for J; bases not matched to a gene: 7. Here the CDR3 DNA reads TGTGCCAGCACCTCTCCGGGACAGGGGAACACTGAAGCTTTCTTT. As protein: CASTSPGQGNTEAFF.

The chain recombines TRBV30 with TRBJ2-7; 14 bases line up with TRBD2. The CDR3 is made up of 15 amino acids. CDR1 is GTSNPN and CDR2 is SVGIG in the germline V gene (reference sequence). The V gene end was trimmed by 3 bases and the J gene end by 8 bases; junction bases not matched to a gene: 9. The CDR3 reads CAWRTGLAGVRKQYF. The CDR3 DNA sequence: TGTGCCTGGAGGACGGGACTAGCGGGAGTAAGAAAGCAGTACTTC.

The chain couples TRBV19 to TRBJ2-3; 7 bases agree with TRBD2. The V and J ends lost 3 bases and 6 bases, in that order; junction bases with no gene match: 18. The V gene's germline CDR1 is LNHDA and CDR2 SQIVND (reference sequence). The CDR3 spans 18 residues. CDR3: CASSMPLTSSPWGDTQYF. The CDR3, as DNA: TGTGCCAGTAGTATGCCGTTGACTAGCTCCCCGTGGGGGGATACGCAGTATTTT. Full variable domain (remainder filled in from reference TRBV19 and TRBJ2-3): DGGITQSPKYLFRKEGQNVTLSCEQNLNHDAMYWYRQDPGQGLRLIYYSQIVNDFQKGDIAEGYSVSREKKESFPLTVTSAQKNPTAFYLCASSMPLTSSPWGDTQYFGPGTRLTVL.

This clone was seen only a few times. This chain joins TRBV19 and TRBJ2-1; 16 bases are a match to TRBD2. Trimming at V came to 5 bases and at J to 7 bases, leaving 11 bases not matched to a gene. CDR1 and CDR2 (germline): LNHDA, SQIVND (reference sequence). The CDR3 consists of 18 residues. The CDR3 protein is CASSSTGLAGGPGNEQFF. CDR3 nucleotides: TGTGCCAGTAGTTCCACGGGACTAGCGGGAGGGCCGGGGAATGAGCAGTTCTTC. The variable domain in full, with the rest retrieved from reference TRBV19 and TRBJ2-1, is DGGITQSPKYLFRKEGQNVTLSCEQNLNHDAMYWYRQDPGQGLRLIYYSQIVNDFQKGDIAEGYSVSREKKESFPLTVTSAQKNPTAFYLCASSSTGLAGGPGNEQFFGPGTRLTVL.

This clone was seen a single time. V usage is TRBV11-2 and J usage is TRBJ2-3, with TRBD1 matching 8 bases. From germline, CDR1 is SGHAT and CDR2 FQNNGV. The CDR3 length is 14 residues. J lost 1 base, V lost 5 bases, and 2 bases had no gene match. This CDR3 is CASSQDRGTDTQYF. In DNA form, the CDR3 reads TGTGCCAGCAGCCAGGACAGGGGCACAGATACGCAGTATTTT. The full variable domain, completed using reference TRBV11-2 and TRBJ2-3, is EAGVAQSPRYKIIEKRQSVAFWCNPISGHATLYWYQQILGQGPKLLIQFQNNGVVDDSQLPKDRFSAERLKGVDSTLKIQPAKLEDSAVYLCASSQDRGTDTQYFGPGTRLTVL.

J is TRBJ1-2 and V is TRBV30; possibly TRBD1 for D (6 bases). The CDR3 length is 14 residues. Germline V gene data show CDR1 as GTSNPN and CDR2 as SVGIG (reference sequence). V lost 8 bases, J lost 5 bases, and 21 bases lay in between. This CDR3 reads CAAPGQRLRYGYTF. CDR3 DNA sequence: TGTGCCGCCCCCGGACAGAGGCTTAGGTATGGCTACACCTTC.

Only a few counts were recorded for this clone. The chain couples TRBV19 to TRBJ2-1, with 9 bases matching TRBD2. CDR3 size: 16 residues. V dropped 4 bases and J dropped 2; count of bases not matched to a gene: 6. Per the germline V gene, CDR1 is LNHDA and CDR2 is SQIVND (reference sequence). CDR3 sequence reads: CASSTVAGVTYNEQFF. The DNA of the CDR3 is TGTGCCAGTAGTACCGTAGCGGGAGTCACCTACAATGAGCAGTTCTTC.